One sample yielded the 5 T cell receptor beta chains listed below, sequenced in a study of blood T cell repertoires in COVID-19. Here immunoSEQ multiplex PCR was the method, and the copy in TCRdb shows in-frame clones only, minus some. The profile shows about 440,000 clones, 75% to 90% of them singletons. Source material: peripheral blood. The receptor source for this set is a woman aged 30 to 39 with acute or convalescent COVID-19.

The CDR3 sequence: CASNVGGAAKNIQYF. The CDR3 DNA reads as TGTGCCAGCAATGTCGGGGGGGCGGCCAAAAACATTCAGTACTTC. The chain is built from TRBV28 and TRBJ2-4; 8 positions agree with TRBD2. Germline assignment: CDR1 MDHEN and CDR2 SYDVKM. The CDR3 is 15 residues long. The ends lost 7 bases at V and 1 base at J; junction bases unmatched: 6.

The V and J genes are TRBV18 and TRBJ2-3, with 13 bases identical to TRBD2. CDR3 length: 17 amino acids. The V gene's germline CDR1 is KGHSH and CDR2 LQKENI. The V segment lost 6 bases and the J segment 2 bases; nucleotides outside the gene matches: 8. CDR3: CASSPRTSGGLTDTQYF. In DNA form, the CDR3 reads TGTGCCAGCTCGCCAAGGACTAGCGGGGGACTCACAGATACGCAGTATTTT.

Details on this clone: The sample holds other DNA sequences that translate to the same CDR3. The rearrangement links TRBV20-1 to TRBJ2-7; weak D call: TRBD2 (6 bases). CDR3 length: 11 amino acids. Deletions cut 6 bases from V and 4 bases from J, with 10 bases between. Germline V CDR1 and CDR2: DFQATT, SNEGSKA (reference sequence). The CDR3 bases are TGCAGTGCGAGGGACTCTTACGAGCAGTACTTC. Amino acids: CSARDSYEQYF.

The genes are TRBV4-1 and TRBJ2-3; no clear D gene. The ends were cut back, 4 bases at V and 5 bases at J, with 13 bases in the middle. The CDR3 has 14 residues. CDR1 is MGHRA and CDR2 is YSYEKL in the germline V gene. CDR3 amino acids: CASSRTVGKDTQYF. DNA of the CDR3: TGCGCCAGCAGCCGAACAGTTGGTAAAGATACGCAGTATTTT.

This clone was recorded once. The V gene is TRBV15, the J gene TRBJ1-1, with 7 bases lining up with TRBD1. CDR1 is LNHNV, CDR2 YYDKDF, per germline (reference sequence). Losses at the gene ends were 1 base for V and 10 bases for J; bases not matched to a gene: 6. CDR3 size: 13 residues. CDR3 sequence: CATSRGGRGTAFF. The CDR3 DNA reads TGTGCCACCAGCAGAGGAGGCAGGGGGACAGCTTTCTTT.